The sequence of this T cell receptor beta chain was determined in a study of T cells after yellow fever vaccination (dated by TCRdb to about 2019). A note on the overall study: Libraries from fractions with low cell numbers were prepared with the SMART-Seq v4 Ultra Low Input RNA kit. Two healthy male donors, one aged 18 to 29 and one aged 30 to 40 years, made up the cohort. Blood was collected at multiple timepoints before and after primary and secondary immunization, and bulk PBMC replicates and cell subsets were isolated. Bulk TCR alpha and beta repertoires were sequenced longitudinally to track T-cell clones before and after primary and booster YFV17D yellow fever vaccination.

TCR cDNA was synthesized by 5'RACE template switching, which introduced a universal primer site and unique molecular identifiers. Priming of cDNA synthesis was performed from both the TCR alpha and TCR beta constant segments. Two PCR steps were used to amplify libraries, with sample barcodes and sequencing adapters being added in the second step. Sequencing of libraries was done on Illumina HiSeq 2500 (2x100 bp) or NovaSeq (2x150 bp). The study's own analysis went as follows. Demultiplexing of reads and collapsing into UMI consensus sequences were performed with MIGEC, and V(D)J alignment was carried out with MiXCR. Using edgeR on replicate PBMC samples, clonotypes were called vaccine-responding if FDR was below 0.01 and the log2 fold change was above 5 up to day 15. Bulk clonotypes were assigned CD4 or CD8 identity according to which sequenced CD4 or CD8 repertoire held them at higher abundance. TCRdb passed the public sequencing reads through fastp at Q25 and MiXCR, retaining productive beta sequences. Entries that share a CDR3 protein sequence are merged under the most common genes and DNA. TCRdb, rather than the study authors, made the V and J calls. The sample contains fewer than 450,000 distinct CDR3 sequences, roughly 10% of them found a single time. Roughly 18% of the sample belongs to the ten largest clones.

This sample's treatment or condition label indicates: live attenuated yellow fever vaccine strain. At each blood-draw timepoint, two biological replicates of bulk PBMCs were collected. A standard Ficoll-Paque protocol was used to isolate PBMCs from peripheral blood. TriZol was used to extract RNA from bulk PBMCs, from CD4 and CD8 fractions, and from dextramer-positive and dextramer-negative fractions. For CDR1 and CDR2, the germline V gene (reference sequence) lists DFQATT and SNEGSKA. The CDR3 covers 14 residues, taking in both the cysteine and the phenylalanine. Only CDR3 DNA remains: 42 bases, in frame from the first base. V is cut by 3 bases and J by 3 bases, and the space between the germline ends is 12 bases. Study-wide findings and limitations: A small fraction of clonotypes appeared in both the CD4 and CD8 compartments, likely as a result of convergent recombination. Compared with the primary T-cell response, the secondary T-cell response was weaker but faster, peaking on day 5 rather than day 15. Most clones expanded after primary vaccination were re-detected after the booster (almost 98% of CD4 and approximately 85% of CD8), suggesting broad memory maintenance. FACS-sorted repertoires could contain abundant contaminating clonotypes from the bulk population, so computational filtering was required. Because the study included only two donors, the extent to which the findings can be generalized is limited.

There are a few counts of this clonotype. The antigen it binds to is not known. No base quality information exists; no much larger clone differs at one position. Recombination connected TRBV20-1 to TRBJ2-4; TRBD2 is possibly the D segment (6 matching bases). This TCR was recovered from a man between 18 and 35 years old who received the YFV17D yellow fever vaccine. Sequenced here: PBMCs, sampled on the day of the first yellow fever vaccination. In nucleotides, the sequence is TGCAGTGCTAGGGGACTCCGAGTCAAAAACATTCAGTACTTC. This is translated as CSARGLRVKNIQYF.